These T cell receptor beta chains were read from a single sample in a study of response to subunit inactivated influenza vaccine. TCRdb reprocessed the RT-PCR reads with MiXCR, giving one entry per CDR3 protein. This table holds approximately 530,000 distinct CDR3 sequences, approximately 7.8% found once. The sample in question was PBMCs from blood, obtained around 25 months after vaccination. These receptors were obtained from a man aged 45-69 years who received an inactivated influenza vaccine. The CDR3 runs from the conserved cysteine through the conserved F or W. A D gene is named only where the DNA matches it firmly. Size tells how often a clone was seen (once, few, many) or the class of an expanded clone, and some rows leave it out.

13	few	TRBV29-1	TRBJ2-3	NA	TGCAGCGTTTTTTCGACGGGAGCAGATACGCAGTATTTT	CSVFSTGADTQYF
16	NA	TRBV12-3/TRBV12-4	TRBJ2-1	NA	TGTGCCAGCAGTACTCATGGACCGACGGGACACAATGAGCAGTTCTTC	CASSTHGPTGHNEQFF
14	few	TRBV7-9	TRBJ2-5	NA	TGTGCCAGCACCAAAACAGGGTCCCAAGAGACCCAGTACTTC	CASTKTGSQETQYF
14	NA	TRBV5-1	TRBJ2-2	NA	TGCGCCAGCAGCTTGGCCCAGGAGGTTGGGGAGCTGTTTTTT	CASSLAQEVGELFF
15	many	TRBV7-2	TRBJ2-2	TRBD1	TGTGCCAGCAGCTCCGGGACAGGGTACACCGGGGAGCTGTTTTTT	CASSSGTGYTGELFF
13	many	TRBV24-1	TRBJ1-1	NA	TGTGCCACCAGTGATTTGGAAGGGGTTGAAGCTTTCTTT	CATSDLEGVEAFF
14	NA	TRBV9	TRBJ1-2	NA	TGTGCCAGCAGCGCAGAGGACACATACTATGGCTACACCTTC	CASSAEDTYYGYTF
14	few	TRBV12-3/TRBV12-4	TRBJ2-4	NA	TGTGCCAGCAGTTTAGGGTCTGGCAAAAACATTCAGTACTTC	CASSLGSGKNIQYF
11	NA	TRBV29-1	TRBJ2-4	NA	TGCAGCGTTGGCGGGGTAAACATTCAGTACTTC	CSVGGVNIQYF
14	many	TRBV7-9	TRBJ2-1	NA	TGTGCCAGCACCCCGCTACTAATCCACAATGAGCAGTTCTTC	CASTPLLIHNEQFF
15	NA	TRBV28	TRBJ2-5	TRBD2	TGTGCCAGCAGGACCGGGACTAGCGGTTCAGAGACCCAGTACTTC	CASRTGTSGSETQYF
17	NA	TRBV5-5	TRBJ1-2	TRBD1	TGTGCCAGCAGCTTCGGTTTGGACAGGGCCTACCTCTATGGCTACACCTTC	CASSFGLDRAYLYGYTF
15	NA	TRBV16	TRBJ2-5	NA	TGTGCCAGCAGCCAAGGTAACAGCTTCCAAGAGACCCAGTACTTC	CASSQGNSFQETQYF
15	many	TRBV4-2	TRBJ1-1	NA	TGTGCCAGCAGCCAAGATCCCCGGATCCGTGGTGAAGCTTTCTTT	CASSQDPRIRGEAFF
15	NA	TRBV12-3/TRBV12-4	TRBJ2-2	TRBD2	TGTGCCAGCAGTTTAAGGTCCGGGGGGACCGGGGAGCTGTTTTTT	CASSLRSGGTGELFF
15	many	TRBV6-2/TRBV6-3	TRBJ2-3	NA	TGTGCCACCCAGAGCAGGCGGGTCCTCACAGATACGCAGTATTTT	CATQSRRVLTDTQYF
17	many	TRBV7-2	TRBJ2-5	TRBD2	TGTGCCAGCAGCTCATTGGGGGGGAGCACCCCTCAAGAGACCCAGTACTTC	CASSSLGGSTPQETQYF
14	few	TRBV7-2	TRBJ2-3	NA	TGTGCCAGCAGCCCCCAGGGGAGGGGAGATACGCAGTATTTT	CASSPQGRGDTQYF
15	few	TRBV29-1	TRBJ2-1	TRBD2	TGCAGCGTTGGCGTACTAGCGGGAGGGCCGGATGAGCAGTTCTTC	CSVGVLAGGPDEQFF
14	few	TRBV29-1	TRBJ2-5	TRBD2	TGCAGCGTTGATGGTCGGGGGGACCAAGAGACCCAGTACTTC	CSVDGRGDQETQYF
11	NA	TRBV6-2/TRBV6-3	TRBJ2-7	TRBD1	TGTGCCAGCAGCCAAGGACAGGTCACTAACTTC	CASSQGQVTNF
14	few	TRBV20-1	TRBJ2-7	TRBD1	TGCAGTGCTAGATGGGGACAGGGATCCTACGAGCAGTACTTC	CSARWGQGSYEQYF
15	few	TRBV5-1	TRBJ2-7	NA	TGCGCCAGCAGCTTGGCGGTTTACAGCTCCTACGAGCAGTACTTC	CASSLAVYSSYEQYF
15	few	TRBV6-5	TRBJ2-1	NA	TGTGCCAGCAGTTACCTCTATGGAGGTTACAATGAGCAGTTCTTC	CASSYLYGGYNEQFF
14	NA	TRBV5-8	TRBJ2-7	TRBD2	TGTGCCAGCAGCTTGGAGGGTAGCGGGAGGGAGCAGTACTTC	CASSLEGSGREQYF
15	few	TRBV7-6	TRBJ2-7	NA	TGTGCCAGCAGTCCCTTAGCGTTGAGCTCCTACGAGCAGTACTTC	CASSPLALSSYEQYF
14	many	TRBV5-6	TRBJ2-5	NA	TGTGCCAGCAGCTTGGTGGGCAGGGAAGAGACCCAGTACTTC	CASSLVGREETQYF
13	many	TRBV28	TRBJ1-2	NA	TGTGCCAGCAGAGCCGGGACGCACTATGGCTACACCTTC	CASRAGTHYGYTF
13	few	TRBV9	TRBJ2-7	NA	TGTGCCAGCAGCGGTACAACAGGGAACGAGCAGTACTTC	CASSGTTGNEQYF
14	many	TRBV20-1	TRBJ2-1	TRBD2	TGCAGTGCTAGTAAGCGGGAGGGATACAATGAGCAGTTCTTC	CSASKREGYNEQFF
13	few	TRBV3-1	TRBJ2-7	NA	TGTGCCAGCAGCCGACAGGTGACCTACGAGCAGTACTTC	CASSRQVTYEQYF
14	few	TRBV15	TRBJ2-4	TRBD2	TGTGCCACCAGCGAAGGCGGACTAGACAACATTCAGTACTTC	CATSEGGLDNIQYF
14	NA	TRBV2	TRBJ2-7	NA	TGTGCCTGCAGTGATATCCGGGCCGCCTACGAGCAGTACTTC	CACSDIRAAYEQYF
12	many	TRBV14	TRBJ2-7	NA	TGTGCCAGCAGCCAAGAAAGGACTGAGCAGTACTTC	CASSQERTEQYF